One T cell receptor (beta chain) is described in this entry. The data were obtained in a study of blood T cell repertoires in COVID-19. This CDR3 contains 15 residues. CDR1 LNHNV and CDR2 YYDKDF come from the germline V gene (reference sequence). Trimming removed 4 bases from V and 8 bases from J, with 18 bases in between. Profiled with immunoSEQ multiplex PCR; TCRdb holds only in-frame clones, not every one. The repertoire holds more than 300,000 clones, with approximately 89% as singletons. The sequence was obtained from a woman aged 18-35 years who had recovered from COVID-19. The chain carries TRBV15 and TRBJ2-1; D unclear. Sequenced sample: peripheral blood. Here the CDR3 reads CATSTNNPQSDEQFF. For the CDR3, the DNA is TGTGCCACCAGCACCAATAACCCCCAAAGCGATGAGCAGTTCTTC.